This T cell receptor (beta chain) was captured by sequencing in a study of cytomegalovirus exposure and HLA in healthy donors. Study results and limitations: According to a subsequent analysis, TCR clusters from the first cohort were inclined to appear together in the 90 to 150 validation repertoires. Rare sequences made up most TCRs, while some public TCRs were found in many donors.

The assay was immunoSEQ multiplex PCR, and TCRdb's table has in-frame clones only and misses some. Counted here are about 160,000 clones, 70% to 90% occurring once; the ten biggest clones make up roughly 5.7%. In this sample, this clone turned up once. What it binds is unknown. The donors were members of the roughly 120-subject validation cohort (separate from the roughly 670-subject first cohort). The clonotype originates from a woman aged 25 to 39 in good health and CMV-seronegative. Sequencing was carried out using PBMCs.

CDR3 amino acids: CASSSKDGFVQYF. In nucleotides, the CDR3 is TGCGCCAGCAGCTCGAAGGACGGTTTTGTGCAGTACTTC. This chain uses TRBV5-1 with TRBJ2-7; D uncertain. Trimming pared 3 bases from V and 9 bases from J, leaving 16 bases between. From germline, CDR1 is SGHRS and CDR2 YFSETQ. This CDR3 contains 13 residues.